A single T cell receptor beta chain is shown here with its context. The nonmyeloablative bone marrow transplants came from related graft donors, with transient mixed chimerism. This CDR3 spans 17 amino acids. Some clones are missing from TCRdb's copy, which holds only in-frame ones; the method was immunoSEQ multiplex PCR. This sample carries around 86,000 clones, 90% to 95% of them seen once, and the ten largest clones take 1.6%. This sample is part of a study of Tregs in tolerant kidney transplant recipients. The input for sequencing was CD4+ T cells from blood (PBMCs), taken 24 months after the transplant. The chain links TRBV21-1 to TRBJ1-1. TRBV21-1 is deemed a pseudogene. The clonotype comes from a human patient who received a combined kidney and bone marrow transplant. A subset of T cells may come from the graft donor. The CDR3 region is CASSNCYPREVNTEAFF. The CDR3 region has the DNA TGTGCCAGCAGCAATTGCTACCCCCGGGAGGTGAACACTGAAGCTTTCTTT.